This TCR beta chain was sequenced for a study of T cell repertoires in aging, cancer and after chemotherapy. Germline-derived CDR1 and CDR2 are MGHDK and SYGVNS. The CDR3 is 13 residues long. V lost 2 bases and J 4 bases, leaving 6 bases between the germline ends. Amplification of TCR beta used genomic DNA extracted from peripheral blood. A mixed TRB-A/B primer pool amplified rearranged TRB by multiplex touch-down PCR. TCRdb re-analysed the multiplex PCR reads in MiXCR, keeping a single row per CDR3 protein. This table has about 2,000 distinct CDR3 sequences, around 18% appearing once. This clonotype qualifies as medium-sized.

The V and J genes are TRBV25-1 and TRBJ2-1; D unclear. Input material: blood. This TCR was recovered from a human donor with a solid tumor. CDR3 nucleotides: TGTGCCAGCAGTGAAGTCTTTTACAATGAGCAGTTCTTC. It is translated as CASSEVFYNEQFF.